This T cell receptor (beta chain) was identified during a study of regulatory T cells in long-lasting Graves disease. With 4 bases removed from V and 6 bases from J, the gap between germline ends came to 9 bases. The CDR3 is made up of 11 amino acids. Germline CDR1 and CDR2: SQVTM and ANQGSEA. Time point reported: newly diagnosed GD, antithyroid drugs for less than 3 months. Making the TCR library involved RNA that had been extracted from PBMCs. Diagnoses of Graves' disease were made by American Thyroid Association guidelines. The TCR beta library used iRepertoire HTBI primers with Arm-PCR amplification of CDR3. TCRdb independently ran MiXCR on the multiplex PCR reads; one entry per CDR3 protein. The sample records roughly 430,000 distinct CDR3 sequences, roughly 15% being singletons. The same data also went into a second study, on T cells in Graves' hyperthyroidism and ophthalmopathy. That report adds: Clinicians diagnosed patients from clinical symptoms, serum thyroxine and TRAb, thyroid ultrasound and orbital computed tomography.

The chain is built from TRBV29-1 and TRBJ1-1, with TRBD1 as a possible D gene (5 bases). The clonotype originates from a woman aged 25 to 45 with Graves disease. The specimen was peripheral blood mononuclear cells (PBMCs), collected at new diagnosis, from a patient treated with antithyroid drugs. CDR3 region: CSVGRAAEAFF. The CDR3 nucleotides read TGCAGCGTTGGCAGGGCGGCTGAAGCTTTCTTT.